This is a list of T cell receptor beta chains from one sample in a study of spatial heterogeneity in lung cancer. TCRdb ran MiXCR on the 5' RACE reads and lists one entry per CDR3 protein. The sample has some 47,000 distinct CDR3 sequences, about 7.6% seen once. Source: PBMCs, taken at surgery. Receptors were obtained from a female donor with early-stage non-small cell lung cancer. Both conserved end residues are part of each CDR3. The order of the fields is J gene, D gene, clone size, V gene, CDR3 DNA, CDR3 protein. The D gene is left open where the match is weak. Expanded clones are given a class, and other clones once, few, many or no size at all.

TRBJ2-1 TRBD2 NA TRBV15 TGTGCCACCAGCGGTCCCGCGCGGGGGACTAGTCTTGGCTATGAGCAGTTCTTC CATSGPARGTSLGYEQFF
TRBJ2-1 NA many TRBV3-1 TGTGCCAGCAGCCAAGATGCGGCGTCTGAGCAGTTCTTC CASSQDAASEQFF
TRBJ1-1 NA many TRBV4-2 TGTGCCAGCAGCCAAGATAAAGGTGATATAGGGGGTTTTGGCACTGAAGCTTTCTTT CASSQDKGDIGGFGTEAFF
TRBJ2-7 TRBD2 many TRBV2 TGTGCCAGCGAGGGACTAGCGGGGGGGCCGACTTACGAGCAGTACTTC CASEGLAGGPTYEQYF
TRBJ2-3 TRBD2 NA TRBV9 TGTGCCAGCAGCGTATCAGTTTTGGAGGGACTATCTACCACAGATACGCAGTATTTT CASSVSVLEGLSTTDTQYF
TRBJ2-3 NA many TRBV6-1 TGTGCCAGCACTACAGGGAGAACAGATACGCAGTATTTT CASTTGRTDTQYF
TRBJ2-2 TRBD2 many TRBV27 TGTGCCAGCAGAGGATTAGCGGGGGCGAAAACGAACACCGGGGAGCTGTTTTTT CASRGLAGAKTNTGELFF
TRBJ1-6 TRBD1 many TRBV30 TGTGCCTGGAGTGGCCAGACAGGGGCCAATTCACCCCTCCACTTT CAWSGQTGANSPLHF
TRBJ1-5 NA NA TRBV27 TGTGCCAGCAAAATAGATGGGACAATGTATCAGCCCCAGCATTTT CASKIDGTMYQPQHF
TRBJ1-2 NA few TRBV15 TGTGCCACCAGCAGAGGTGGTGGATTCTATGGCTACACCTTC CATSRGGGFYGYTF
TRBJ2-1 NA few TRBV4-3 TGCGCCAGCAGCCCCCGGCTAGCGTTTAGCGATGAGCAGTTCTTC CASSPRLAFSDEQFF
TRBJ2-3 TRBD2 NA TRBV3-1 TGTGCCAGCAACTTCGGGACTAGCGGTGATACGCAGTATTTT CASNFGTSGDTQYF
TRBJ2-3 NA few TRBV7-8 TGTGCCAGCAGACCCGGGGTTGCCTTATCTAGCACAGATACGCAGTATTTT CASRPGVALSSTDTQYF
TRBJ2-5 TRBD2 NA TRBV9 TGTGCCAGCAGCGTAGGCCAGCGGGGCCTTCAAGAGACCCAGTACTTC CASSVGQRGLQETQYF
TRBJ2-1 TRBD1 many TRBV6-2/TRBV6-3 TGTGCCAGCAGTTACCCGACCGCACAGGGGGCTGGATACAATGAGCAGTTCTTC CASSYPTAQGAGYNEQFF
TRBJ2-1 NA many TRBV2 TGTGCCAGCAAACCCCCCCCCCAGGGACAAGACAATGAGCAGTTCTTC CASKPPPQGQDNEQFF
TRBJ2-4 TRBD1 many TRBV7-6 TGTGCCAGCAGCGCAGATGGGACAGGGGCTATATACTTC CASSADGTGAIYF
TRBJ1-2 TRBD1 many TRBV6-1 TGTGCCAGCACCCTAGGCGGGACAGGGGGCTATGGCTACACCTTC CASTLGGTGGYGYTF
TRBJ2-6 TRBD1 many TRBV27 TGTGCCAGCAGCCGCATCACGCAGACAGGGGTATATGGGGCCAACGTCCTGACTTTC CASSRITQTGVYGANVLTF
TRBJ1-4 NA NA TRBV7-2 TGTGCCAGCAGCTTAGAAGTGGGGGACGAAAAACTGTTTTTT CASSLEVGDEKLFF
TRBJ2-7 TRBD2 many TRBV4-3 TGCGCCAGCAGCCAAGAGGGACTAGCGGATCCCTACGAGCAGTACTTC CASSQEGLADPYEQYF
TRBJ2-1 NA NA TRBV7-2 TGTGCCAGCAGAGCTAGCTCGGCTAATATGTACAATGAGCAGTTCTTC CASRASSANMYNEQFF
TRBJ2-6 NA few TRBV6-6 TGTGCCAGCAGCCCTGGGACTTCTGGGGCCAACGTCCTGACTTTC CASSPGTSGANVLTF
TRBJ1-4 NA NA TRBV6-5 TGTGCCAGCAAGATAGCACGGGGGAGTAGTGAAAAACTGTTTTTT CASKIARGSSEKLFF
TRBJ2-1 NA few TRBV5-3 TGTGCCAGAAGCTTGGAAAGCGGGCCAGCTCAGTCCTACAATGAGCAGTTCTTC CARSLESGPAQSYNEQFF
TRBJ1-1 NA few TRBV6-5 TGTGCCAGCAGGCCCCCAGGTAACACTGAAGCTTTCTTT CASRPPGNTEAFF
TRBJ1-5 NA many TRBV6-2/TRBV6-3 TGTGCCAGCCACAGTGGAGCGAGACAGCCCCAGCATTTT CASHSGARQPQHF
TRBJ1-3 NA few TRBV2 TGTGCCAGCAGTGCCATAGAAGGGGTGGCTGGAAACACCATATATTTT CASSAIEGVAGNTIYF
TRBJ1-1 NA NA TRBV7-2 TGTGCCAGCCTTGCGGTCCCCAACACTGAAGCTTTCTTT CASLAVPNTEAFF
TRBJ2-3 NA few TRBV12-3/TRBV12-4 TGTGCCAGCAGCTACGTAAGGAGCGGTACGCAGTATTTT CASSYVRSGTQYF
TRBJ2-7 NA many TRBV6-2/TRBV6-3 TGTGCCAGCAGTTACTATGAAGAGCAGTACTTC CASSYYEEQYF
TRBJ2-3 NA many TRBV18 TGTGCCAGCTCACCCCAGACAGCTAGCACAGATACGCAGTATTTT CASSPQTASTDTQYF
TRBJ2-1 TRBD2 many TRBV7-2 TGTGCCAGCAGCTTAGTTAGCGGGGCCCCCAATGAGCAGTTCTTC CASSLVSGAPNEQFF
TRBJ1-4 NA NA TRBV28 TGTGCCAGCAGTTTGGCAAAGGGGGGTTCAACTAATGAAAAACTGTTTTTT CASSLAKGGSTNEKLFF
TRBJ2-2 TRBD1 NA TRBV20-1 TGCAGTGCTCCCTACACCGGGACAGGGGCCAGGGAGCTGTTTTTT CSAPYTGTGARELFF
TRBJ2-5 TRBD1 many TRBV27 TGTGCCAGCAGTCTACGGACAGGGGGGACCCAGTACTTC CASSLRTGGTQYF
TRBJ2-1 NA NA TRBV7-9 TGTGCCAGCAGCTGGGCTACGGGTGAGCAGTTCTTC CASSWATGEQFF
TRBJ2-4 NA many TRBV6-6 TGTGCCAGCAGGGGGACGGCACTAGCCAAAAACATTCAGTACTTC CASRGTALAKNIQYF
TRBJ2-7 NA many TRBV18 TGTGCCAGCTCAGAGGCCTACGAGCAGTACTTC CASSEAYEQYF
TRBJ1-4 NA few TRBV18 TGTGCCAGCTCACCACTGCAGTCCATGAGGGGTCTGTTTTTT CASSPLQSMRGLFF
TRBJ1-2 TRBD1 few TRBV18 TGTGCCAGCTCACTGGCCGGGACAGGAGATGGCTACACCTTC CASSLAGTGDGYTF
TRBJ1-6 NA many TRBV6-5 TGTGCCAGCAGTATTGGACGGACGGCTTCACCCCTCCACTTT CASSIGRTASPLHF
TRBJ2-1 NA many TRBV29-1 TGCAGGTCAGGGGAAGGGAATGAGCAGTTCTTC CRSGEGNEQFF
TRBJ1-5 NA many TRBV5-8 TGTGCCAGCAGCTTGGAGGCCTTTACGAATCAGCCCCAGCATTTT CASSLEAFTNQPQHF
TRBJ1-2 NA few TRBV21-1 TGTGCCAGCAGCATCCTAGGTCGGAACTATGGCTACACCTTC CASSILGRNYGYTF
TRBJ2-5 NA NA TRBV5-1 TGCGCCAGCAGCTTTCTGGGAGTCGAAGAGACCCAGTACTTC CASSFLGVEETQYF
TRBJ2-2 NA NA TRBV20-1 TGCAGTGCTAGCAAACTAGGATCCACCGGGGAGCTGTTTTTT CSASKLGSTGELFF
TRBJ1-4 TRBD1 NA TRBV29-1 TGCAGCGTTGCCCGGGACAGGGTGACAGGTCCCCTTAATGAAAAACTGTTTTTT CSVARDRVTGPLNEKLFF
TRBJ1-4 NA many TRBV5-6 TGTGCCAGCAGCCAACGATGGGGTGCAACTAATGAAAAACTGTTTTTT CASSQRWGATNEKLFF
TRBJ2-1 NA NA TRBV5-1 TGCGCCAGCAGCCTCGAGGTGGGCTTCTCCTACAATGAGCAGTTCTTC CASSLEVGFSYNEQFF
TRBJ2-5 NA few TRBV6-1 TGTGCCAGCAGCCCCAAGGGTTCCGGGACCCAGTACTTC CASSPKGSGTQYF
TRBJ2-7 NA few TRBV19 TGTGCCAGTAGTCCCCGTAAGCAGGCCTCCGCATACGAGCAGTACTTC CASSPRKQASAYEQYF
TRBJ1-1 NA many TRBV29-1 TGCAGCGTTGAAGGGGGGGCCACTGAAGCTTTCTTT CSVEGGATEAFF
TRBJ2-5 NA NA TRBV14 TGTGCCAGCAGCCAGACGAACAGCCCAGAGACCCAGTACTTC CASSQTNSPETQYF
TRBJ2-7 NA many TRBV7-8 TGTGCCAGCAGCTACAAGACAGCCGGGCAGGGTGTCCACGAGCAGTACTTC CASSYKTAGQGVHEQYF